Listed here are 23 T cell receptor beta chains from one sample, sequenced in a study of T cell responses to AZD1222 COVID-19 vaccine (dated by TCRdb to 2020 to 2022). The time point label, read with the paper, signifies: about 28 days (+/-7) after the second vaccine dose. The library was obtained by the immunoSEQ multiplex PCR assay. In TCRdb, the immuneACCESS table is reduced to in-frame sequences with V and J assigned. These tables do not hold every clone; where another copy was compared, an unresolved V gene accounts for under half, and the others remain unexplained. The sample records 180,000 or so clones, approximately 90% of which are singletons. Jointly, the top ten make up 1.5% to 2% of the sample. This specimen consisted of peripheral blood, obtained 28 days after the second AZD1222 dose. Source of these receptors: an adult who received the AZD1222 COVID-19 vaccine.

This chain uses TRBV18 with TRBJ1-5; D not resolved. Between the trimmed V and J ends, which lost 0 bases and 5 bases, there was a span of 14 bases. The germline V gene encodes CDR1 KGHSH and CDR2 LQKENI. The CDR3 is 16 amino acids. The CDR3 nucleotides are TGTGCCAGCTCACCACCTAGTGCCCGAGGATATCAGCCCCAGCATTTT. Protein product: CASSPPSARGYQPQHF.

This chain links TRBV18 with TRBJ1-6; 7 positions match TRBD1. Germline assignment: CDR1 KGHSH and CDR2 LQKENI. The CDR3 is 14 residues long. V was pared by 1 base and J by 7 bases, with 1 base of the junction left unmatched. In nucleotides, the CDR3 is TGTGCCAGCTCACCACAGGGGGCCAATTCACCCCTCCACTTT. It yields the protein CASSPQGANSPLHF.

Here the CDR3 reads CASSQPDRSFGSNYGYTF. The CDR3 DNA sequence: TGTGCCAGCAGCCAACCTGACAGGAGCTTCGGGTCTAACTATGGCTACACCTTC. V and J are TRBV4-2 and TRBJ1-2, with a weak D call TRBD1 (6 bases). There are 18 residues in the CDR3. V was shortened by 2 bases and J by 0 bases, with 19 bases between the two germline ends. Germline lookup yields CDR1 LGHNA and CDR2 YNFKEQ.

This rearrangement joins TRBV27 to TRBJ1-3; D gene ambiguous. Germline V gene data show CDR1 as MNHEY and CDR2 as SMNVEV (reference sequence). The CDR3 covers 13 residues. Deletions cut 5 bases from V and 2 bases from J, with 7 bases between. The DNA of the CDR3 is TGTGCCAGCAGTAACCCCCCTGGAAACACCATATATTTT. Translating it yields CASSNPPGNTIYF.

This rearrangement joins TRBV6-5 to TRBJ2-3; a possible D gene is TRBD2 (5 bases). The CDR3 spans 14 residues. The germline V gene encodes CDR1 MNHEY and CDR2 SVGAGI. Trimming removed 7 bases at V and 3 bases at J, with 14 bases between. CDR3 residues: CASIWTPGTDTQYF. In DNA form, the CDR3 reads TGTGCCAGCATTTGGACCCCGGGGACAGATACGCAGTATTTT.

This chain connects TRBV30 to TRBJ1-5; the D is unclear. The CDR3 spans 14 residues. The germline gives CDR1 GTSNPN, CDR2 SVGIG (reference sequence). The V gene lost 1 base and the J gene lost 9 bases, with 16 bases spanning the gap. The CDR3 protein is CAWSGEFHAPPQHF. CDR3 bases: TGTGCCTGGAGTGGCGAGTTCCACGCACCGCCCCAGCATTTT.

V and J are TRBV7-8 and TRBJ2-7, with unresolved D. This CDR3 comprises 11 residues. V lost 5 bases and J lost 3, with 5 bases in between. Germline V gene lookup returns CDR1 SGHVS and CDR2 FQNEAQ. The CDR3 DNA reads TGTGCCAGCAGCCACTTCTACGAGCAGTACTTC. It codes for CASSHFYEQYF.

The V and J genes are TRBV5-5 and TRBJ2-1; tentative D call: TRBD2 (6 bases). V was cut by 3 bases and J by 2 bases, with 15 bases left in between. The CDR3 has 16 amino acids. The germline V gene has CDR1 SGHKS and CDR2 YYEKEE (reference sequence). The CDR3 region is CASSWSLAPPYNEQFF. The CDR3 coding sequence is TGTGCCAGCAGCTGGTCCCTAGCGCCCCCCTACAATGAGCAGTTCTTC. Looking up the rest from reference TRBV5-5 and TRBJ2-1 gives the full variable domain: DAGVTQSPTHLIKTRGQQVTLRCSPISGHKSVSWYQQVLGQGPQFIFQYYEKEERGRGNFPDRFSARQFPNYSSELNVNALLLGDSALYLCASSWSLAPPYNEQFFGPGTRLTVL.

V is TRBV7-2 and J is TRBJ1-2; the D gene is possibly TRBD1 (5 bases). There are 13 residues in the CDR3. V was shortened by 1 base and J by 4 bases, with 7 bases between the two germline ends. Per germline, CDR1 SGHTA and CDR2 FQGNSA. DNA for the CDR3: TGTGCCAGCAGCTTAGATGGGGGCTATGGCTACACCTTC. Translating it yields CASSLDGGYGYTF.

The chain has TRBV5-5 and TRBJ1-2, with D uncertain. The CDR3 contains 16 residues. Deletions cut 4 bases from V and 6 bases from J, with 22 bases between. Germline assignment: CDR1 SGHKS and CDR2 YYEKEE (reference sequence). The CDR3 loop is CASSARHRDSEDGYTF. DNA of the CDR3: TGTGCCAGCAGCGCAAGACACCGGGATAGTGAGGATGGCTACACCTTC.

V is TRBV3-1 (or the pseudogene TRBV3-2) and J is TRBJ2-3; tentatively, D is TRBD2 (5 bases). Germline CDR1 LGHDT, CDR2 YNNKEL (reference sequence). The CDR3 sequence is 15 residues long. Trimming shortened V by 1 base and J by 4 bases, and 12 bases separated the two germline ends. This chain's CDR3 is CASSQGLAGSDTQYF. DNA of the CDR3: TGTGCCAGCAGCCAAGGCCTAGCCGGGTCAGATACGCAGTATTTT.

In its sample, this clone ranks as medium-sized. The genes are TRBV27 and TRBJ2-7; 8 bases map to TRBD1. This CDR3 comprises 16 residues. V was pared by 5 bases and J by 3 bases, with 12 bases of the junction left unmatched. Germline V lookup: CDR1 MNHEY, CDR2 SMNVEV (reference sequence). CDR3 sequence (DNA): TGTGCCAGCAGTCCCCAGGGGGCGGGGCCTTTCTACGAGCAGTACTTC. It translates to CASSPQGAGPFYEQYF.

This chain connects TRBV29-1 to TRBJ2-5; 8 nucleotides match TRBD1. The V gene's germline CDR1 is SQVTM and CDR2 ANQGSEA. CDR3 length equals 13 residues. V trimming: 6 bases; J trimming: 5 bases; junction bases outside the gene matches: 8. This CDR3 is CSVRPTGGETQYF. The DNA of the CDR3 is TGCAGCGTCCGTCCTACAGGGGGGGAGACCCAGTACTTC.

This chain uses TRBV7-6 with TRBJ2-4; 8 bases are a match to TRBD1. The germline gives CDR1 SGHVS, CDR2 FNYEAQ. After removal of 5 bases from V and 8 bases from J, the junction contained 8 bases not matched to a gene. The CDR3 runs 14 residues. As DNA, the CDR3 is TGTGCCAGCAGCGCCGAGACAGGGGCGGACATTCAGTACTTC. Protein sequence: CASSAETGADIQYF.

The chain uses TRBV5-1 and TRBJ1-2; D call uncertain. The germline V and J ends were trimmed by 0 bases and 0 bases, with 9 bases remaining between them. CDR3 length: 15 residues. From germline, CDR1 is SGHRS and CDR2 YFSETQ. The chain's CDR3 is CASSLEAIPNYGYTF. For the CDR3, the DNA is TGCGCCAGCAGCTTGGAGGCGATCCCTAACTATGGCTACACCTTC.

Only a few counts were recorded for this clone. This sample includes further DNA sequences coding for the same CDR3. The rearrangement uses TRBV4-1 and TRBJ1-4, with 8 bases aligning to TRBD1. The V segment lost 1 base and the J segment 0 bases; nucleotides outside the gene matches: 4. The CDR3 extends over 17 amino acids. The germline gives CDR1 MGHRA, CDR2 YSYEKL. CDR3 nucleotides: TGCGCCAGCAGCCAAGGCCCGACAGGGGCAACTAATGAAAAACTGTTTTTT. Translated: CASSQGPTGATNEKLFF.

Here the CDR3 reads CASSLEISGAYEQYF. Written as DNA, the CDR3 is TGTGCCAGCAGCTTAGAGATTTCGGGGGCCTACGAGCAGTACTTC. The chain combines TRBV11-2 with TRBJ2-7; D may be TRBD2 (6 bases). With 0 bases removed from V and 2 bases from J, the gap between germline ends came to 11 bases. The germline V gene encodes CDR1 SGHAT and CDR2 FQNNGV. CDR3 length: 15 residues.

This clone has a single count. The chain joins TRBV5-5 to TRBJ2-2; 10 bases align to TRBD2. Germline V gene data show CDR1 as SGHKS and CDR2 as YYEKEE (reference sequence). This CDR3 region has 15 residues. V was clipped by 2 bases and J by 6 bases; unmatched bases: 4. The CDR3: CASSLAGGPAGELFF. CDR3 DNA sequence: TGTGCCAGCAGCTTAGCGGGGGGGCCCGCCGGGGAGCTGTTTTTT.

The chain uses TRBV11-2 and TRBJ2-1; 14 bases are a match to TRBD2. The V gene's germline CDR1 is SGHAT and CDR2 FQNNGV. The trim removed 5 bases at V and 5 bases at J, leaving 8 bases unmatched. CDR3 length: 17 residues. CDR3 nucleotide sequence: TGTGCCAGCAGCGCTCGACTAGCGGGAGGGATAGACAATGAGCAGTTCTTC. Protein product: CASSARLAGGIDNEQFF.

In DNA form, the CDR3 reads TGTGCCCGAGGGGGGACAGGCTTGTCCGGGGAGCTGTTTTTT. Translation: CARGGTGLSGELFF. The chain links TRBV2 to TRBJ2-2; TRBD1 aligns across 8 bases. The CDR3 length is 14 residues. The V and J ends lost 11 bases and 6 bases, in that order; junction bases with no gene match: 11. Germline V gene lookup returns CDR1 SNHLY and CDR2 FYNNEI. The full variable domain, rest sourced from reference TRBV2 and TRBJ2-2, is EPEVTQTPSHQVTQMGQEVILRCVPISNHLYFYWYRQILGQKVEFLVSFYNNEISEKSEIFDDQFSVERPDGSNFTLKIRSTKLEDSAMYFCARGGTGLSGELFFGEGSRLTVL.

CDR3 nucleotides: TGTGCCAGCAGCTTAGCGAGGGGGGCATACAATGAGCAGTTCTTC. Its protein product is CASSLARGAYNEQFF. The chain is built from TRBV7-9 and TRBJ2-1, with D possibly being TRBD1 or TRBD2 (6 bases each). Deletions cut 0 bases from V and 4 bases from J, with 10 bases between. This CDR3 spans 15 amino acids. CDR1 is SEHNR, CDR2 FQNEAQ, per germline (reference sequence).

The chain is built from TRBV4-2 and TRBJ2-2; the match to TRBD2 covers 16 bases. Germline trimming cut 3 bases from V and 4 bases from J; bases unmatched to any gene: 2. CDR3 length: 17 amino acids. Germline V gene sequence: CDR1 LGHNA, CDR2 YNFKEQ. For the CDR3, the DNA is TGTGCCAGCAGCCAGGGGACTAGCGGGGGGGCCACCGGGGAGCTGTTTTTT. Amino acids: CASSQGTSGGATGELFF.

The chain carries TRBV2 and TRBJ2-1, with D hard to call. V was cut by 7 bases and J by 0 bases, with 13 bases left in between. The CDR3 extends over 15 amino acids. Germline lookup yields CDR1 SNHLY and CDR2 FYNNEI. CDR3 sequence: CASKQTESSYNEQFF. CDR3 coding DNA: TGTGCCAGCAAACAAACGGAGAGCTCCTACAATGAGCAGTTCTTC. Combining the CDR3 with reference TRBV2 and TRBJ2-1 gives the whole variable domain EPEVTQTPSHQVTQMGQEVILRCVPISNHLYFYWYRQILGQKVEFLVSFYNNEISEKSEIFDDQFSVERPDGSNFTLKIRSTKLEDSAMYFCASKQTESSYNEQFFGPGTRLTVL.